Each of the 23 T cell receptor beta chains below was sequenced from the same sample in a study of T cells expressing NK-cell markers. Each CDR3 protein gets one entry in TCRdb, which reprocessed the 5' RACE reads and gives no DNA. The sample data list 440,000 or so distinct CDR3 sequences. Sequencing was performed on blood T cells: a sorted CD56 or NKG2C T cell subset, CD4+ or CD8+ T cells, or bulk PBMC T cells (not recorded which). Source of these receptors: a woman aged 18-70 years in good health.

The V call is TRBV7-2, the J call TRBJ2-3; checking the TCRdb D call of TRBD2 is not possible without DNA. The V gene's germline CDR1 is SGHTA and CDR2 FQGNSA. The CDR3 is 15 amino acids. CDR3 residues: CASSSGTNPTDTQYF.

This CDR3 reads CSATVNRVDTQYF. The J gene is TRBJ2-3, the V gene TRBV20-1; there is no DNA to check the TCRdb D call of TRBD1. Per germline, CDR1 DFQATT and CDR2 SNEGSKA (reference sequence). This CDR3 is built from 13 residues.

This chain connects TRBV7-9 to TRBJ2-7; as DNA is missing, the TRBD2 call by TCRdb cannot be tested. This CDR3 has 15 amino acids. Germline V gene data show CDR1 as SEHNR and CDR2 as FQNEAQ (reference sequence). The CDR3 reads CAGGLAGGPYYEQYF.

This chain joins TRBV7-2 and TRBJ2-7. The CDR3 runs to 15 residues. Germline V lookup: CDR1 SGHTA, CDR2 FQGNSA. The CDR3 spells CASSRSNKSTYEQYF. Full variable domain (missing parts from reference TRBV7-2 and TRBJ2-7): GAGVSQSPSNKVTEKGKDVELRCDPISGHTALYWYRQSLGQGLEFLIYFQGNSAPDKSGLPSDRFSAERTGGSVSTLTIQRTQQEDSAVYLCASSRSNKSTYEQYFGPGTRLTVT.

This chain connects TRBV29-1 to TRBJ2-3. Germline V gene lookup returns CDR1 SQVTM and CDR2 ANQGSEA. CDR3 size: 14 residues. CDR3: CSVDHSTSTDTQYF.

J is TRBJ1-3 and V is TRBV15. The CDR3 consists of 16 residues. Germline CDR1 is LNHNV and CDR2 is YYDKDF (reference sequence). The CDR3: CATSRDRTDSGNTIYF.

The gene calls are TRBV7-7 and TRBJ2-5; TCRdb returns TRBD2, unconfirmable since there is no DNA. Looked up from germline, CDR1 is SSHAT and CDR2 is FNYEAQ (reference sequence). The CDR3 length is 13 residues. The CDR3 here is CASTTGLGETQYF.

The V call is TRBV6-5, the J call TRBJ1-1. The CDR3 loop spans 12 amino acids. Per germline, CDR1 MNHEY and CDR2 SVGAGI. CDR3 sequence reads: CASGYKNTEAFF.

The chain joins TRBV6-1 to TRBJ1-1. Germline values: CDR1 MNHNS, CDR2 SASEGT. CDR3 length equals 16 residues. This CDR3 reads CASSEAKITMNTEAFF.

The chain is built from TRBV5-1 and TRBJ2-1. Germline-derived CDR1 and CDR2 are SGHRS and YFSETQ. This CDR3 comprises 13 residues. CDR3 in amino acids: CASSLDSGNEQFF.

The chain couples TRBV10-3 to TRBJ2-1; TCRdb's assignment of TRBD1 cannot be checked, as there is no DNA. In germline, CDR1 is ENHRY, CDR2 SYGVKD. The CDR3 loop spans 14 amino acids. CDR3 sequence: CATADRGGYHEQFF.

The rearrangement joins TRBV5-1 to TRBJ1-5; TCRdb names TRBD1, which stays unverified in the absence of DNA. Per the germline V gene, CDR1 is SGHRS and CDR2 is YFSETQ. The CDR3 is 15 amino acids. The CDR3 spells CASSLGTGGSQPQHF.

The chain uses TRBV2 and TRBJ1-1; absent DNA, TCRdb's TRBD1 call cannot be checked. The CDR3 sequence is 13 residues long. Germline lookup yields CDR1 SNHLY and CDR2 FYNNEI. CDR3: CASKSQVNTEAFF. Drawing the rest from reference TRBV2 and TRBJ1-1, the complete variable domain is EPEVTQTPSHQVTQMGQEVILRCVPISNHLYFYWYRQILGQKVEFLVSFYNNEISEKSEIFDDQFSVERPDGSNFTLKIRSTKLEDSAMYFCASKSQVNTEAFFGQGTRLTVV.

The V gene is TRBV12-3 or TRBV12-4, the J gene TRBJ1-5. The CDR3 consists of 14 residues. This chain's CDR3 is CASSLQGLRQPQHF.

CDR3 amino acids: CAIRGLANYEQYF. J is TRBJ2-7 and V is TRBV10-3; TCRdb indicates TRBD2, and absent DNA this call remains unverified. Germline V gene lookup returns CDR1 ENHRY and CDR2 SYGVKD. CDR3 length: 13 residues.

The chain recombines TRBV11-2 with TRBJ2-3. Germline CDR1 and CDR2: SGHAT and FQNNGV. The CDR3 has 12 amino acids. CDR3 amino acids: CASSKQADTQYF.

The rearrangement uses TRBV9 and TRBJ2-2; TCRdb's D call, TRBD1, is unchecked because there is no DNA. CDR3 length equals 14 residues. The germline V gene has CDR1 SGDLS and CDR2 YYNGEE. This CDR3 is CASSERGSTGELFF.

CDR3 sequence reads: CSARVFPSNQPQHF. The rearrangement links TRBV20-1 to TRBJ1-5. The CDR3 is 14 residues long. The germline V gene has CDR1 DFQATT and CDR2 SNEGSKA (reference sequence).

The chain carries TRBV21-1 and TRBJ2-3; with no DNA, the TCRdb D assignment of TRBD2 cannot be verified. TRBV21-1 is a pseudogene locus. CDR3 length: 16 residues. The chain's CDR3 is CASSKARTSCTDTQYF.

The chain recombines TRBV5-6 with TRBJ1-2; TCRdb indicates TRBD1, and absent DNA this call remains unverified. Germline lookup yields CDR1 SGHDT and CDR2 YYEEEE. The CDR3 length is 13 residues. CDR3: CASSPRESYGYTF.

The chain uses TRBV29-1 and TRBJ1-1; there is no DNA to check the TCRdb D call of TRBD1. Germline-derived CDR1 and CDR2 are SQVTM and ANQGSEA. The CDR3 length is 14 residues. CDR3 region: CSVDPPDRGTEAFF.

This chain uses TRBV7-9 with TRBJ2-1. Germline-derived CDR1 and CDR2 are SEHNR and FQNEAQ (reference sequence). The CDR3 has 12 amino acids. Here the CDR3 reads CASSFTDNEQFF. Filled out from reference TRBV7-9 and TRBJ2-1, the complete variable domain reads DTGVSQNPRHKITKRGQNVTFRCDPISEHNRLYWYRQTLGQGPEFLTYFQNEAQLEKSRLLSDRFSAERPKGSFSTLEIQRTEQGDSAMYLCASSFTDNEQFFGPGTRLTVL.

This sequence joins TRBV2 and TRBJ2-5; as DNA is missing, the TRBD2 call by TCRdb cannot be tested. Germline CDR1 reads SNHLY; CDR2 reads FYNNEI. This CDR3 is built from 17 residues. This CDR3 reads CASSEAGLAGGQETQYF.